Listed below are T cell receptor beta chains from one sample, sequenced in a study of metastatic and nonmetastatic thyroid tumors. TCRdb reprocessed the PCR reads via MiXCR. The table has under 40,000 clones, approximately 15% seen once. The sample comprised blood. Source of these receptors: a female donor with papillary thyroid cancer or a benign thyroid nodule (not recorded which). Some clones in this sample may be carry-over from other donors' samples. The CDR3 runs from the conserved cysteine through the conserved F or W. A D gene is named only where the DNA matches it firmly. Clone size is not always given. Where it is, it says once, few, many or a class for expanded clones.

D,size,V,J,CDR3,DNA
.,many,TRBV19,TRBJ1-2,CASSRIMGGDYGYTF,TGTGCCAGTAGTAGGATTATGGGGGGCGACTATGGCTACACCTTC
TRBD2,many,TRBV5-4,TRBJ2-1,CASSFGTSGTSYNEQFF,TGTGCCAGCAGCTTCGGGACTAGCGGGACCTCTTACAATGAGCAGTTCTTC
TRBD1,many,TRBV7-9,TRBJ1-6,CASSIHAGGRGSPLHF,TGTGCCAGCAGCATTCACGCAGGGGGTCGAGGTTCACCCCTCCACTTT
TRBD1,.,TRBV4-1,TRBJ2-1,CASSQDLGGQGIEDEQFF,TGCGCCAGCAGCCAAGATCTTGGGGGACAGGGTATTGAGGATGAGCAGTTCTTC
.,many,TRBV14,TRBJ2-2,CASSEGGFDTGELFF,TGTGCCAGCAGCGAGGGGGGATTTGACACCGGGGAGCTGTTTTTT
.,few,TRBV7-9,TRBJ2-7,CASRLQEVEQYF,TGTGCCAGCAGATTACAGGAGGTCGAGCAGTACTTC
.,many,TRBV10-1,TRBJ2-2,CASSKSTGELFF,TGCGCCAGTTCTAAGTCCACCGGGGAGCTGTTTTTT
TRBD1,many,TRBV20-1,TRBJ1-1,CSARPNLGQGAGNTEAFF,TGCAGTGCTAGACCGAACCTTGGACAGGGGGCAGGAAACACTGAAGCTTTCTTT
TRBD1,many,TRBV7-2,TRBJ2-7,CASSPERGTGYEQYF,TGTGCCAGCAGTCCAGAGAGGGGGACAGGGTACGAGCAGTACTTC
TRBD1,many,TRBV2,TRBJ2-7,CASRTGKLSYEQYF,TGTGCCAGCCGGACAGGGAAGTTGTCCTACGAGCAGTACTTC
.,many,TRBV20-1,TRBJ1-5,CSADNGAYNQPQHF,TGCAGTGCTGACAACGGGGCCTACAATCAGCCCCAGCATTTT
.,medium-sized,TRBV10-3,TRBJ1-2,CAISDEGAYGYTF,TGTGCCATCAGTGATGAGGGCGCCTATGGCTACACCTTC
.,many,TRBV3-1,TRBJ2-7,CASSPNSGEQYF,TGTGCCAGCAGCCCGAACTCGGGCGAGCAGTACTTC
.,many,TRBV11-3,TRBJ2-7,CASSLPGGRENEQYF,TGTGCCAGCAGCCTTCCCGGGGGGCGGGAAAACGAGCAGTACTTC
TRBD1,many,TRBV19,TRBJ1-2,CASRGDRGNYGYTF,TGTGCCAGTAGAGGGGACAGGGGCAACTATGGCTACACCTTC
.,many,TRBV5-8,TRBJ2-3,CASARGTDTQYF,TGTGCCAGCGCGAGGGGCACAGATACGCAGTATTTT
TRBD1,many,TRBV5-1,TRBJ2-7,CASSLGQGNEQYF,TGCGCCAGCAGCTTGGGACAGGGAAACGAGCAGTACTTC
.,.,TRBV5-4,TRBJ2-2,CASSSKSTGSGELFF,TGTGCCAGCAGCTCAAAATCTACAGGGTCGGGGGAGCTGTTTTTT
.,many,TRBV7-9,TRBJ2-7,CASRGLSSYEQYF,TGTGCCAGCAGAGGCCTAAGCTCCTACGAGCAGTACTTC
.,many,TRBV12-3/TRBV12-4,TRBJ2-5,CASSPPTPYQETQYF,TGTGCCAGCAGTCCCCCCACGCCGTACCAAGAGACCCAGTACTTC
.,.,TRBV3-1,TRBJ2-2,CASSQHPGRVWELFF,TGTGCCAGCAGCCAACACCCGGGGCGAGTCTGGGAGCTGTTTTTT
.,many,TRBV28,TRBJ1-3,CASSDPTRFNTIYF,TGTGCCAGCTCCGATCCGACACGGTTCAACACCATATATTTT
TRBD2,many,TRBV4-3,TRBJ2-1,CASSQDLASGSYNEQFF,TGCGCCAGCAGCCAAGACCTTGCTAGCGGGAGTTACAATGAGCAGTTCTTC
.,few,TRBV28,TRBJ2-2,CASSFWTIDGKLFF,TGTGCCAGCAGTTTCTGGACGATCGACGGGAAGCTGTTTTTT
TRBD2,many,TRBV15,TRBJ2-5,CATSRGLAGRETQYF,TGTGCCACCAGCAGGGGACTAGCGGGAAGGGAGACCCAGTACTTC
.,many,TRBV20-1,TRBJ2-2,CSAQRSQGGGELFF,TGCAGTGCACAGAGGTCCCAGGGTGGAGGGGAGCTGTTTTTT
.,many,TRBV6-1,TRBJ2-1,CASSRKIRSYNEQFF,TGTGCCAGCAGCCGGAAGATACGCTCCTACAATGAGCAGTTCTTC
.,many,TRBV18,TRBJ1-1,CASSISANTEAFF,TGTGCCAGCTCAATTTCGGCGAACACTGAAGCTTTCTTT
TRBD2,.,TRBV7-8,TRBJ2-3,CASSLRLAGDDTQCF,TGTGCCAGCAGCTTAAGACTAGCGGGAGATGATACGCAGTGTTTT
.,many,TRBV4-1,TRBJ2-2,CASSPSFRDRNTGELFF,TGCGCCAGCAGCCCCAGCTTCCGGGACCGAAACACCGGGGAGCTGTTTTTT
TRBD2,many,TRBV20-1,TRBJ2-1,CSARVGLAGGPSWNEQFF,TGCAGTGCTAGAGTCGGACTAGCGGGAGGGCCCTCTTGGAATGAGCAGTTCTTC
TRBD2,many,TRBV11-3,TRBJ2-1,CASSLGTSSYNEQFF,TGTGCCAGCAGCTTAGGGACTAGCTCCTACAATGAGCAGTTCTTC
.,many,TRBV19,TRBJ1-1,CASSQRGDQNTEAFF,TGTGCCAGTAGTCAAAGGGGGGACCAGAACACTGAAGCTTTCTTT
.,many,TRBV7-9,TRBJ2-3,CASSPTGVGSTPTDTQYF,TGTGCCAGCAGCCCCACCGGGGTAGGCTCAACACCCACAGATACGCAGTATTTT